This TCR beta chain was found in a study of T cell repertoires in cytomegalovirus infection. Study-level background: Both recently identified HLA-C-restricted and well-studied HLA-B-restricted CMV epitopes were used in the study.

V gave up 3 bases and J gave up 1 base, with 19 bases separating them. The CDR3 runs to 19 residues. Germline values: CDR1 LNHDA, CDR2 SQIVND (reference sequence). Study observations and caveats: The study found HLA-C-restricted CMV-specific TCR beta clonotypes dominating the ex vivo response.

TCRdb re-called the reads with MiXCR, one entry per CDR3 protein. This table holds hundreds of thousands of distinct CDR3 sequences, about 39% found once. Details on this clonotype: Its antigen remains unidentified.

Sample: cultured PBMCs, taken from culture after CMV antigen stimulation. This chain connects TRBV19 to TRBJ2-6, with D possibly matching TRBD1 (6 bases). The receptor's source is a human donor in good health (CMV status not recorded). Some clones in this sample may be carry-over from other donors' samples. CDR3: CASSIYPGAGGSGANVLTF. CDR3 DNA sequence: TGTGCCAGTAGTATTTACCCAGGGGCTGGGGGATCTGGGGCCAACGTCCTGACTTTC.